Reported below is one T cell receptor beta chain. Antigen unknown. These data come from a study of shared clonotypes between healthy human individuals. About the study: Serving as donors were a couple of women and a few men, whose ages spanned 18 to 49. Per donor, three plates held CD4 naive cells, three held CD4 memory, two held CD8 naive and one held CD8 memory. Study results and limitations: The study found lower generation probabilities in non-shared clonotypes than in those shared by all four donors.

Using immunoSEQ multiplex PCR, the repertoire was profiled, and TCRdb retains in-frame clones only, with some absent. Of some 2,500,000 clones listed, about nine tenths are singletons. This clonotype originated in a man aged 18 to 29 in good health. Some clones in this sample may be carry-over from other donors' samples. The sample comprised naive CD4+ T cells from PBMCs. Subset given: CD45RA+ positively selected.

CDR3 nucleotides: TGCGCCAGCAGAGAAGATACGCAGTATTTT. Its protein is CASREDTQYF. This chain links TRBV10-2 with TRBJ2-3; no reliable D call. Trimming removed 6 bases at V and 5 bases at J, with 3 bases between. This CDR3 is 10 amino acids long. Germline lookup yields CDR1 WSHSY and CDR2 SAAADI.